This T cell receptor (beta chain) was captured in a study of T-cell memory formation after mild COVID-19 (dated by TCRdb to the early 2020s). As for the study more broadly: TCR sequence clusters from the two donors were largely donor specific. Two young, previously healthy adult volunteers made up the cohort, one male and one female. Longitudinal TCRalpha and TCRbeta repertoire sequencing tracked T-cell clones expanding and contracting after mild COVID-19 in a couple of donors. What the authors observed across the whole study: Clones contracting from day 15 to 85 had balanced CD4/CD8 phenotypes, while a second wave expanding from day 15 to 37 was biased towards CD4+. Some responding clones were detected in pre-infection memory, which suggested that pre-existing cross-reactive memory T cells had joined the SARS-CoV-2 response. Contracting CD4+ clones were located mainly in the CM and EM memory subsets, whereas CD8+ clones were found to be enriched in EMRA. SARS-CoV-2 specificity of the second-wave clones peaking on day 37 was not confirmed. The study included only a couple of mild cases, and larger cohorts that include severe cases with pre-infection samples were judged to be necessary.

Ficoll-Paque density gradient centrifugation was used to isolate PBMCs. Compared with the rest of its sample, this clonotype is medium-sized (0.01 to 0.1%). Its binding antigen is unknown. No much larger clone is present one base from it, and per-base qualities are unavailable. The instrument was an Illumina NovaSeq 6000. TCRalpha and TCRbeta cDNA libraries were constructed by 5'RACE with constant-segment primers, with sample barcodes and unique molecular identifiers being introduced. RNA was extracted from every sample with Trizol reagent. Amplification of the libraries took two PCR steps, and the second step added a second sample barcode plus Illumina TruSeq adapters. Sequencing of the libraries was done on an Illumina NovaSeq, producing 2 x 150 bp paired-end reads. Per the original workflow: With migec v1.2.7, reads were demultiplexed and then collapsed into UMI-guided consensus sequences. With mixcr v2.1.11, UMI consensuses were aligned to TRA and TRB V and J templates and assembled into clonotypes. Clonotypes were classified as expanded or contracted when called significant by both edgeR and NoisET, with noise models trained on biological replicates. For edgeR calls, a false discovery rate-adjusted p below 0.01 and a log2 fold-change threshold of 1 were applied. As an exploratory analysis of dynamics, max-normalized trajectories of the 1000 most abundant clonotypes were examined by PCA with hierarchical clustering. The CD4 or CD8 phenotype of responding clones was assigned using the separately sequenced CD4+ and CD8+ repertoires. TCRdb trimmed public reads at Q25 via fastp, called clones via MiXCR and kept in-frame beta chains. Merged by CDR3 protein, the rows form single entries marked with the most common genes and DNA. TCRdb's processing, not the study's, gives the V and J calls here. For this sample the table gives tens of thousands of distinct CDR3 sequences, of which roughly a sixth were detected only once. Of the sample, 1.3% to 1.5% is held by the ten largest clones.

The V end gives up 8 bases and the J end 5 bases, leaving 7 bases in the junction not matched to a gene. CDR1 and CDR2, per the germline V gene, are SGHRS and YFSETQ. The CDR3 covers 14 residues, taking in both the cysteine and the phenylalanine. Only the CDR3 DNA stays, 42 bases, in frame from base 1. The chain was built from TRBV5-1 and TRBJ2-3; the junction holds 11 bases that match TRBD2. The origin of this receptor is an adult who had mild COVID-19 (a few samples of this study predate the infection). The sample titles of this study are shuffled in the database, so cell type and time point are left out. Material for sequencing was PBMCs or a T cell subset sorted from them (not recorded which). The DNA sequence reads TGCGCCAGTACTAGCGGGAGTCCCGGAGATACGCAGTATTTT. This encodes CASTSGSPGDTQYF.